The source of this T cell receptor (beta chain) is a study of monozygotic twins with inflammatory bowel disease. Study conclusions and caveats: Between concordant and discordant twins, repertoire similarity failed to differ, a result that limited power may explain. The study found lower TCRbeta diversity (inverse Simpson) in IBD patients than in healthy co-twins.

There were 3500 ng of total RNA used for each TCR library. TCRdb reprocessed the 5' RACE reads and reports one entry per CDR3 protein, with no DNA. Its listing shows approximately 400,000 distinct CDR3 sequences. A note on this clonotype: What it binds is not known.

This CDR3 has 15 residues. In germline, CDR1 is LNHNV, CDR2 YYDKDF (reference sequence). The chain uses TRBV15 and TRBJ2-3; TCRdb picks TRBD1, but there is no DNA to check that call. This sequence was found in a human donor with ulcerative colitis or Crohn's disease, or a healthy co-twin of an affected twin (not recorded which). The sequenced sample consisted of blood. The CDR3 protein is CATNDLGTYTDTQYF.